The clone carrying this T cell receptor beta chain came up many times. The V end lost 5 bases, the J end lost 1 base, and 11 bases lay between the germline ends. There are 14 residues in the CDR3. Germline V CDR1 and CDR2: MDHEN, SYDVKM. Newly diagnosed patients aged 18 to 65 had hyperthyroidism of under 2 months' duration. Patients showing uncontrolled infection, other autoimmune disease, pregnancy or lactation were ineligible. Amplification yielded TCR beta CDR3 regions, with RNA transcripts as the source. The HTBI set primed first-round TCR CDR3 RT-PCR. TCRdb re-analysed the multiplex PCR reads in MiXCR, keeping a single row per CDR3 protein. The sample includes hundreds of thousands of distinct CDR3 sequences, approximately 15% of them seen just once. The data derive from a study of T cells in Graves' hyperthyroidism and ophthalmopathy.

This chain connects TRBV28 to TRBJ2-5; no clear D. The source material was blood. This clonotype was sampled from a woman in her thirties or forties with Graves' hyperthyroidism. CDR3 protein: CASSAPPTQETQYF. As DNA, the CDR3 is TGTGCCAGCAGTGCCCCCCCCACCCAAGAGACCCAGTACTTC.